This T cell receptor (beta chain) was obtained from a study of Ad26.COV2.S vaccination and SARS-CoV-2 variants. Across the study: The study gave Ad26.COV2.S intramuscularly, once or twice 56 days apart.

Treatment: over 15 received Ad26.COV2.S at low or high dose, single or two shots; roughly five received placebo; per-sample allocation not given. Samples came from day 63 after the first vaccine or placebo injection. Regarding this clone: Antigen specificity is unknown. The sample holds other DNA sequences that translate to the same CDR3.

This CDR3 is 13 amino acids long. Trimming left V 3 bases short and J 3 bases short, with 8 bases between. Germline CDR1 KGHSH, CDR2 LQKENI. Notes on the study in general: The study found higher spike-specific TCR breadth in vaccine than placebo recipients.

The method was immunoSEQ multiplex PCR; TCRdb's version includes in-frame clones alone and lacks a portion of them. Among fewer than 800,000 clones listed, roughly nine tenths were seen once. The chain links TRBV18 to TRBJ1-2; weak D call: TRBD1 (5 bases). The sequences come from peripheral blood, collected in a trial of Ad26.COV2.S vaccine versus placebo. This sequence originates from a person between 18 and 59 years old who received the Ad26.COV2.S COVID-19 vaccine or a placebo. The CDR3 DNA follows: TGTGCCAGCTCACCCGGGGGTGACTATGGCTACACCTTC. It encodes CASSPGGDYGYTF.